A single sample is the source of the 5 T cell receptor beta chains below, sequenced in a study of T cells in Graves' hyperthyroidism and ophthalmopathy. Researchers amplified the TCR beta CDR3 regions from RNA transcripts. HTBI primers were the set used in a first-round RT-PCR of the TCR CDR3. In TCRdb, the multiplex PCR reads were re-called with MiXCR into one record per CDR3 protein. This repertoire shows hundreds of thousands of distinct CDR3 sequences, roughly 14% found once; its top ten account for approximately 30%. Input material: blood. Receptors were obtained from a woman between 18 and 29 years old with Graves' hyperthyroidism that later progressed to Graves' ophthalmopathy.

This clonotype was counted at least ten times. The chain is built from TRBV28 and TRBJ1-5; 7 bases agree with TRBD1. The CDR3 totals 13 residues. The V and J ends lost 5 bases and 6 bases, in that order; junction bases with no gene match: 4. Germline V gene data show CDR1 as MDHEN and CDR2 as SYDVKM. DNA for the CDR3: TGTGCCAGCAGTGGCACAGGGGTTCAGCCCCAGCATTTT. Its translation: CASSGTGVQPQHF.

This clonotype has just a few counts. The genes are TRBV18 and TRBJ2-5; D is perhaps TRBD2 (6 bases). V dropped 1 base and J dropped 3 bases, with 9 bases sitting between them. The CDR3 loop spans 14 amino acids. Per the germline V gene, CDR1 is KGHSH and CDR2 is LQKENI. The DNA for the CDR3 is TGTGCCAGCTCACCACTAGCGGCCGAAGAGACCCAGTACTTC. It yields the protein CASSPLAAEETQYF.

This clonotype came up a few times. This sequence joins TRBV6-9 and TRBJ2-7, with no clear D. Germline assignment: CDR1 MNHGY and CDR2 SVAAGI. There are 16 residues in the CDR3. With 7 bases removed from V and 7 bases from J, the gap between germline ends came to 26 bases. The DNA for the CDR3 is TGTGCCAGCATTGGGTGGCCAAGGGATTCTACGGTGGAGCAGTACTTC. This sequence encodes CASIGWPRDSTVEQYF.

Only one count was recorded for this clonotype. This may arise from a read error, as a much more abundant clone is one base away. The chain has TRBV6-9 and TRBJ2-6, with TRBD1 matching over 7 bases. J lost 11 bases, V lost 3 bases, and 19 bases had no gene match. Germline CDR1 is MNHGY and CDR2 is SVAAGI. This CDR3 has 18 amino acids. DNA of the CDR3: TGTGCCAGCAGTTACGCAACGGGGACAGTAGCCCGGCTGGACGTCCTGACTTTC. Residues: CASSYATGTVARLDVLTF.

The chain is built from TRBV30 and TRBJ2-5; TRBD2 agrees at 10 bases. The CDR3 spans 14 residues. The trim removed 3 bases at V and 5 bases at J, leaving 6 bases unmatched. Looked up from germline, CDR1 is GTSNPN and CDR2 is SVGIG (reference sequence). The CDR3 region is CAWSKAGGMETQYF. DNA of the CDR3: TGTGCCTGGAGCAAAGCGGGAGGGATGGAGACCCAGTACTTC.